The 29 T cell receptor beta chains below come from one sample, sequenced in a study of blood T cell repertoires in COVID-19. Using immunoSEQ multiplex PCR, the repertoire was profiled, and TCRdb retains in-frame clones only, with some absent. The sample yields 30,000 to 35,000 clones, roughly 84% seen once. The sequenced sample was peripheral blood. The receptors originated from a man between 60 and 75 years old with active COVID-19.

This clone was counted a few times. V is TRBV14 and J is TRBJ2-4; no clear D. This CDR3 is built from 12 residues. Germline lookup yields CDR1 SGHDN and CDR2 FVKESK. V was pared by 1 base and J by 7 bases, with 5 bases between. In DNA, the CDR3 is TGTGCCAGCAGCCAAGTTCGGAACATTCAGTACTTC. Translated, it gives CASSQVRNIQYF.

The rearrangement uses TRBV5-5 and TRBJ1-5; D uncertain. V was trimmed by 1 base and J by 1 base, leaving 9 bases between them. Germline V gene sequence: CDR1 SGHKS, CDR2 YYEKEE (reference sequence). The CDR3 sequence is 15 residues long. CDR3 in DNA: TGTGCCAGCAGCTTGAGAGGGAGGAGCAATCAGCCCCAGCATTTT. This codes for CASSLRGRSNQPQHF.

The CDR3 DNA sequence: TGTGCCAGCAGCTGGGACAGGGGGACACACGAGCAGTACTTC. Its translation: CASSWDRGTHEQYF. The chain employs TRBV7-6 and TRBJ2-7; 11 bases line up with TRBD1. CDR3 length equals 14 residues. J gave up 5 bases and V 4 bases, and 4 bases lay outside the gene matches. The V gene's germline CDR1 is SGHVS and CDR2 FNYEAQ. The full variable domain, in which reference TRBV7-6 and TRBJ2-7 provide the parts outside the CDR3, is GAGVSQSPRYKVTKRGQDVALRCDPISGHVSLYWYRQALGQGPEFLTYFNYEAQQDKSGLPNDRFSAERPEGSISTLTIQRTEQRDSAMYRCASSWDRGTHEQYFGPGTRLTVT.

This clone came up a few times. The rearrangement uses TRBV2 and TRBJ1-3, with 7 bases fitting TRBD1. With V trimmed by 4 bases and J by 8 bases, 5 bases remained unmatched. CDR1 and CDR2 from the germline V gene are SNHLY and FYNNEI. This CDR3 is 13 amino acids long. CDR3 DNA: TGTGCCAGCAGTGTCCAGGGGGTGGACACCATATATTTT. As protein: CASSVQGVDTIYF. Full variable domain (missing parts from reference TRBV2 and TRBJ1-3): EPEVTQTPSHQVTQMGQEVILRCVPISNHLYFYWYRQILGQKVEFLVSFYNNEISEKSEIFDDQFSVERPDGSNFTLKIRSTKLEDSAMYFCASSVQGVDTIYFGEGSWLTVV.

CDR3 sequence: CATSYTSTQYF. CDR3 sequence (DNA): TGTGCCACCAGCTACACAAGTACGCAGTATTTT. The chain has TRBV15 and TRBJ2-3, with no clear D. This CDR3 is built from 11 residues. Germline V gives CDR1 LNHNV, CDR2 YYDKDF (reference sequence). Trimming removed 5 bases from V and 8 bases from J, with 8 bases in between. The whole variable domain, filled in from reference TRBV15 and TRBJ2-3, reads DAMVIQNPRYQVTQFGKPVTLSCSQTLNHNVMYWYQQKSSQAPKLLFHYYDKDFNNEADTPDNFQSRRPNTSFCFLDIRSPGLGDTAMYLCATSYTSTQYFGPGTRLTVL.

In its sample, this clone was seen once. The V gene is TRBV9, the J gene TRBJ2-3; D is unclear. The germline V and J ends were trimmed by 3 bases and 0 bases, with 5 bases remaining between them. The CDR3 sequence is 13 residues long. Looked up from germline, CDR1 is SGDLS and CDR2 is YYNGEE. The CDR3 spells CASSETSTDTQYF. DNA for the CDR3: TGTGCCAGCAGCGAAACTAGCACAGATACGCAGTATTTT.

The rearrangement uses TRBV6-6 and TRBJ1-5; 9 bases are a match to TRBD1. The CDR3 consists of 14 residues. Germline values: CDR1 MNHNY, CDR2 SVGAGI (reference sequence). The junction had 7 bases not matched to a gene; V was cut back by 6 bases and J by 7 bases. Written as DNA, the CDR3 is TGTGCCAGCAGGACAGGGGGAACAGGACAGCCCCAGCATTTT. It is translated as CASRTGGTGQPQHF.

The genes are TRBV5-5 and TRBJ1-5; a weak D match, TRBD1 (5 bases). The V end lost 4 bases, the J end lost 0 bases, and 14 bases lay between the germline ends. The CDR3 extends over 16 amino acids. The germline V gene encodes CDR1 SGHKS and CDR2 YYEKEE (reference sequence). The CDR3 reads CASSALGGDSNQPQHF. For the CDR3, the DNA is TGTGCCAGCAGCGCGCTGGGGGGAGATAGCAATCAGCCCCAGCATTTT. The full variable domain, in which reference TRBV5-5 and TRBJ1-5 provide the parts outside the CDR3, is DAGVTQSPTHLIKTRGQQVTLRCSPISGHKSVSWYQQVLGQGPQFIFQYYEKEERGRGNFPDRFSARQFPNYSSELNVNALLLGDSALYLCASSALGGDSNQPQHFGDGTRLSIL.

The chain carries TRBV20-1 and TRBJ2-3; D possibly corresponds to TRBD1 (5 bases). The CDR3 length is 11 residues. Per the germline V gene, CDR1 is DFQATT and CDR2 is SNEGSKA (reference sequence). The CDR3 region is CSIPGPRAQYF. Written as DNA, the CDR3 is TGCAGCATTCCCGGGCCCAGGGCGCAGTATTTT.

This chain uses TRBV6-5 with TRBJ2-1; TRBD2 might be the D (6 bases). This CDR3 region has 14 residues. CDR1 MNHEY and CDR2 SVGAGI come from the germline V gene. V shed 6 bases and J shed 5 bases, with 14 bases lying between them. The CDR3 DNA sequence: TGTGCCAGCAGGAAGGGACTCACACACAATGAGCAGTTCTTC. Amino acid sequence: CASRKGLTHNEQFF.

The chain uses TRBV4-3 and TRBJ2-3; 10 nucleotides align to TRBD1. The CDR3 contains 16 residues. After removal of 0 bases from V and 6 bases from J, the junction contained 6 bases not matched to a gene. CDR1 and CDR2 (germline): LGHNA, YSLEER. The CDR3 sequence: CASSQETGGWKDTQYF. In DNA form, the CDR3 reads TGCGCCAGCAGCCAAGAGACAGGGGGCTGGAAGGATACGCAGTATTTT.

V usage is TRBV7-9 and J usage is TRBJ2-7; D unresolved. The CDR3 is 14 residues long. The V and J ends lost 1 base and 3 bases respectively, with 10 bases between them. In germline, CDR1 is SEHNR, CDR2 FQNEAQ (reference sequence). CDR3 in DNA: TGTGCCAGCAGCTTAGATCTTAGCCGCTACGAGCAGTACTTC. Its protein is CASSLDLSRYEQYF.

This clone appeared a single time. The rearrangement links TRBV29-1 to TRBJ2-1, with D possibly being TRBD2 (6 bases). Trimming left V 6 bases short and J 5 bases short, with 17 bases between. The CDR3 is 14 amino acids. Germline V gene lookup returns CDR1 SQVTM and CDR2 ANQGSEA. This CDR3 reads CSVEWGGVDNEQFF. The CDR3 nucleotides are TGCAGCGTCGAATGGGGAGGTGTGGACAATGAGCAGTTCTTC.

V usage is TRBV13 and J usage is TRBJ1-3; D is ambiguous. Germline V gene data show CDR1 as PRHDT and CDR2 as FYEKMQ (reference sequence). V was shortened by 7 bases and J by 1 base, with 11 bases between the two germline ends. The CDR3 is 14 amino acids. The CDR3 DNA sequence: TGTGCCAGCACTTGGTCCGGGTCTGGAAACACCATATATTTT. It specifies CASTWSGSGNTIYF.

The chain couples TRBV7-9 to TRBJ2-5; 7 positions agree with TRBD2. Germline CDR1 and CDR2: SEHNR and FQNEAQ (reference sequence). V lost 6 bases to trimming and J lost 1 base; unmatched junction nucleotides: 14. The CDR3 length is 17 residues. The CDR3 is CASRRTPGTTPQETQYF. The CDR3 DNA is TGTGCCAGCAGACGTACCCCCGGGACTACCCCCCAAGAGACCCAGTACTTC. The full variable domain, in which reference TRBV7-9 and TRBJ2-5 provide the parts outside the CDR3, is DTGVSQNPRHKITKRGQNVTFRCDPISEHNRLYWYRQTLGQGPEFLTYFQNEAQLEKSRLLSDRFSAERPKGSFSTLEIQRTEQGDSAMYLCASRRTPGTTPQETQYFGPGTRLLVL.

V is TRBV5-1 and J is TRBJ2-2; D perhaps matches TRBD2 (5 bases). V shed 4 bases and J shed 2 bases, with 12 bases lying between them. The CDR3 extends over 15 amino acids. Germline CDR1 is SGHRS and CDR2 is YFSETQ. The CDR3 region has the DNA TGCGCCAGCAGCAGCCGGGATTTCAACACCGGGGAGCTGTTTTTT. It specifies CASSSRDFNTGELFF.

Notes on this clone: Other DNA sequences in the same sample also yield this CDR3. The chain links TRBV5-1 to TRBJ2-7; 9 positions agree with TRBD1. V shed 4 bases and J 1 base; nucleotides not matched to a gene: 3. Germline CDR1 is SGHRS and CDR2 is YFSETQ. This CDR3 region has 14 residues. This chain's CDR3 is CASSPTGGSYEQYF. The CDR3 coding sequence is TGCGCCAGCAGCCCGACAGGGGGTTCCTACGAGCAGTACTTC. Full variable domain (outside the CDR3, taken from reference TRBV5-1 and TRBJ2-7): KAGVTQTPRYLIKTRGQQVTLSCSPISGHRSVSWYQQTPGQGLQFLFEYFSETQRNKGNFPGRFSGRQFSNSRSEMNVSTLELGDSALYLCASSPTGGSYEQYFGPGTRLTVT.

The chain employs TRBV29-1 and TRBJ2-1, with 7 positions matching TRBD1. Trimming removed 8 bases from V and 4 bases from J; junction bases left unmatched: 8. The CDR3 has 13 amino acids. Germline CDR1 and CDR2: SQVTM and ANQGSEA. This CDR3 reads CSTGQDLYNEQFF. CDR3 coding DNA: TGCAGCACCGGACAGGATTTGTACAATGAGCAGTTCTTC.

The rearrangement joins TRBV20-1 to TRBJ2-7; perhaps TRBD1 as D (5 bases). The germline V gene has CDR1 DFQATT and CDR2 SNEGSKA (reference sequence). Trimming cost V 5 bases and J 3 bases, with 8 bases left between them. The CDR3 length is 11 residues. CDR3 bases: TGCAGTGCTCTGGACAACTACGAGCAGTACTTC. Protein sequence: CSALDNYEQYF.

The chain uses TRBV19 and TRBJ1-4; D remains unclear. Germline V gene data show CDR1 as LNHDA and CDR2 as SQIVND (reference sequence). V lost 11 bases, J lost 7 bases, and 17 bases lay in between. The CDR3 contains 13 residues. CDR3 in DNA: TGTGCCTCCTCAGGTCCAAGGTCTGAAAAACTGTTTTTT. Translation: CASSGPRSEKLFF. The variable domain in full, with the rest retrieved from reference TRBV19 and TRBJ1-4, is DGGITQSPKYLFRKEGQNVTLSCEQNLNHDAMYWYRQDPGQGLRLIYYSQIVNDFQKGDIAEGYSVSREKKESFPLTVTSAQKNPTAFYLCASSGPRSEKLFFGSGTQLSVL.

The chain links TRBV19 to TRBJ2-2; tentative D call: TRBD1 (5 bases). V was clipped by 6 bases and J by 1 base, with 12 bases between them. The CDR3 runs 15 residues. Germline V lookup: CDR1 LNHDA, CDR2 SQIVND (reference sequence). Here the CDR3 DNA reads TGTGCCAGTAGCCGATGGGGCAGGAACACCGGGGAGCTGTTTTTT. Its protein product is CASSRWGRNTGELFF.

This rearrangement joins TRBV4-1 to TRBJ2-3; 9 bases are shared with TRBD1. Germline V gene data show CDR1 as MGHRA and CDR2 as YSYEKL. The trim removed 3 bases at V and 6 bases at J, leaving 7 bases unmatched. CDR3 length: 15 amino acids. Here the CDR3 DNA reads TGCGCCAGCAGCCATTCCGGGACAGGGACCGATACGCAGTATTTT. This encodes CASSHSGTGTDTQYF.

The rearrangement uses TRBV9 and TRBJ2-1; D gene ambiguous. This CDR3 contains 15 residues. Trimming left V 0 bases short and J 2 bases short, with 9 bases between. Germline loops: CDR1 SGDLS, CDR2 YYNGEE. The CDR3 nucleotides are TGTGCCAGCAGCGTAGCCCCCGGTCCCTACAATGAGCAGTTCTTC. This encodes CASSVAPGPYNEQFF. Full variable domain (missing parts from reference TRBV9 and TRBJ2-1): DSGVTQTPKHLITATGQRVTLRCSPRSGDLSVYWYQQSLDQGLQFLIQYYNGEERAKGNILERFSAQQFPDLHSELNLSSLELGDSALYFCASSVAPGPYNEQFFGPGTRLTVL.

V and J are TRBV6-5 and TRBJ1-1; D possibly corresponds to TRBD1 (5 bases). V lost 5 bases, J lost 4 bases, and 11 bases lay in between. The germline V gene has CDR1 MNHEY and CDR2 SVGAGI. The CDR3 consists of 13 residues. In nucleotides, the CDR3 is TGTGCCAGCAGTCCAGGGAGGCTCACTGAAGCTTTCTTT. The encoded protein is CASSPGRLTEAFF.

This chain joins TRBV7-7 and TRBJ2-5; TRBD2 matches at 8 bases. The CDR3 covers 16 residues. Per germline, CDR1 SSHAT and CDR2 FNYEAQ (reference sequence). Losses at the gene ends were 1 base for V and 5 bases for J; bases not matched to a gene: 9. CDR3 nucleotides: TGTGCCAGCAGCTTAGGAGCCCGGGGGGGCCGGGAGACCCAGTACTTC. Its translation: CASSLGARGGRETQYF.

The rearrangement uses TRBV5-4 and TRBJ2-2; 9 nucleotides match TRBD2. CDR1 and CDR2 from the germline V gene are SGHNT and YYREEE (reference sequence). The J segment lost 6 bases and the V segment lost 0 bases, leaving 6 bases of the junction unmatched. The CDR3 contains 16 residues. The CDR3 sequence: CASSLVGGGAPGELFF. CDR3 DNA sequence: TGTGCCAGCAGCTTGGTAGGCGGGGGGGCCCCCGGGGAGCTGTTTTTT.

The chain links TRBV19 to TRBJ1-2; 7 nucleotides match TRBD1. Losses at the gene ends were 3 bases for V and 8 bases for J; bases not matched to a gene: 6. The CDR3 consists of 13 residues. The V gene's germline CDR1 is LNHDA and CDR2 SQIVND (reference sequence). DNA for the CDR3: TGTGCCAGTAGTATCAGAACAGGGGTCGGCTACACCTTC. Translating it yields CASSIRTGVGYTF. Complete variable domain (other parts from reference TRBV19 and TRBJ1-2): DGGITQSPKYLFRKEGQNVTLSCEQNLNHDAMYWYRQDPGQGLRLIYYSQIVNDFQKGDIAEGYSVSREKKESFPLTVTSAQKNPTAFYLCASSIRTGVGYTFGSGTRLTVV.

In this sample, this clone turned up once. CDR3 in amino acids: CASSLANTGQGGQFF. CDR3 sequence (DNA): TGCGCCAGCAGCTTGGCCAATACGGGACAAGGTGGGCAGTTCTTC. The chain joins TRBV5-1 to TRBJ2-1; possible D gene TRBD1, 6 bases. Looked up from germline, CDR1 is SGHRS and CDR2 is YFSETQ. CDR3 size: 15 residues. V lost 0 bases and J 12 bases, leaving 19 bases between the germline ends.

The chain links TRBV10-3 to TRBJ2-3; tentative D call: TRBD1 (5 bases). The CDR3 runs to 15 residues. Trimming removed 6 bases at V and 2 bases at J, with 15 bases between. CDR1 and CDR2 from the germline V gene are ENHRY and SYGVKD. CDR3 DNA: TGTGCCATCAGCGCTACAGGTCCTCCCACAGATACGCAGTATTTT. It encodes CAISATGPPTDTQYF.